The present T cell receptor (beta chain) was sequenced within a study of T cell responses to AZD1222 COVID-19 vaccine. Findings and caveats of the study: There were mostly white British donors and more females than males, and clonal diversity was possibly underestimated. Baseline seropositivity characterized only a handful of AZD1222 recipients.

Assay used: immunoSEQ multiplex PCR; TCRdb lists only in-frame clones, some missing. The table records 80,000 to 90,000 clones, about nine tenths of them present only once. Comments on this clone: The antigen is undetermined.

This CDR3 region has 15 residues. Germline V gives CDR1 SGHTA, CDR2 FQGTGA. V gave up 6 bases and J gave up 3 bases; unmatched junction bases: 10. The specimen was peripheral blood, collected 28 days after the second AZD1222 dose. This sequence joins TRBV7-3 and TRBJ2-5, with 7 nucleotides matching TRBD2. The receptor's source is an adult who received the AZD1222 COVID-19 vaccine. The CDR3 DNA reads TGTGCCAGCAGTCAAAACGGGGGAGGGAAAGAGACCCAGTACTTC. Protein sequence: CASSQNGGGKETQYF.